This T cell receptor beta chain derives from a study of cytomegalovirus exposure and HLA in healthy donors. Study summary: The roughly 120 validation repertoires matched the 666 first-cohort repertoires in platform, a later analysis reported.

V lost 7 bases to trimming and J lost 3 bases, with 16 bases between them. Germline CDR1 reads SNHLY; CDR2 reads FYNNEI. This CDR3 comprises 15 residues. The study's findings and limits: One later analysis, an examination of the 90 to 150 validation repertoires, found that first-cohort TCR clusters tended to co-occur in them. Most TCRs appeared rarely, but some public TCRs recurred in many donors.

As regards this clone: Its cognate antigen is unknown.

Clones were read by immunoSEQ multiplex PCR, and TCRdb kept only the in-frame ones, dropping some. Seen here are about 120,000 clones, more than 75% observed once, and the top ten hold nearly 5%. Sequenced: PBMCs. The rearrangement uses TRBV2 and TRBJ2-1; TRBD1 is a possible D gene (6 bases). The sequence derives from a man between 18 and 35 years old in good health and CMV-seronegative. CDR3 sequence reads: CASTRWRGGYNEQFF. CDR3 nucleotides: TGTGCCAGCACCCGGTGGCGAGGGGGCTACAATGAGCAGTTCTTC.